This T cell receptor beta chain is drawn from a study of shared clonotypes between healthy human individuals. Study outcomes and limitations: Richness estimates generally favored naive over memory subsets. Genetic and exposure-history diversity was limited by the few donors.

This clone was seen once. The target antigen is unknown. Some clones are missing from TCRdb's copy, which holds only in-frame ones; the method was immunoSEQ multiplex PCR. The table shows 650,000 to 800,000 clones, with about 91% occurring only once. Naivety among CD8 cells was defined by CD45RO negativity and positive CCR7 selection, thereby excluding terminally differentiated effector memory CD45RA+ cells. The length of the CDR3 is 18 residues. Germline V CDR1 and CDR2: SGHAT, FQNNGV. V gave up 4 bases and J gave up 6 bases; unmatched junction bases: 13. This sequence was found in a man aged 25 to 40 in good health. Sequenced material: naive CD8+ T cells sorted from blood. This sequence joins TRBV11-2 and TRBJ2-2, with 11 positions matching TRBD2. In nucleotides, the CDR3 is TGTGCCAGCAGCTCGGTACTAGCGGGAGAGGTAATCCCCGGGGAGCTGTTTTTT. Amino acids: CASSSVLAGEVIPGELFF.